This T cell receptor beta chain was found in a study of resident and recirculating memory T cells in vitiligo. Study details: Epidermis came from shave biopsies of lesional and nonlesional sites, plus PBMCs.

Sequencing was performed with immunoSEQ multiplex PCR; in TCRdb, only in-frame clones are kept and a portion is missing. The table has tens of thousands of clones, 92% seen once; the top ten hold more than 5%. Sequencing was done on a sample of blood. The TCR sequence derives from a male donor with vitiligo.

CDR3 in amino acids: CASSVSDSGGSYTDTQYF. The CDR3 nucleotides read TGTGCCAGCAGCGTATCTGACAGCGGGGGTTCCTACACAGATACGCAGTATTTT. This chain connects TRBV9 to TRBJ2-3, with TRBD2 identical over 8 bases. Germline trimming cut 1 base from V and 2 bases from J; bases unmatched to any gene: 12. Germline V CDR1 and CDR2: SGDLS, YYNGEE. The CDR3 contains 18 residues.